This entry is about one T cell receptor beta chain. Its antigen is unidentified. This entry belongs to a study of identical twins. TCRdb redid the calling of the 5' RACE reads with MiXCR, one entry per CDR3 protein. This sample has a few hundred thousand distinct CDR3 sequences, with around 18% found just once. Findings and caveats of the study: Models predicted too little out-of-frame TCR alpha sharing in monozygotic twins. Fewer insertions were carried by abundant cord blood beta clonotypes, but none was seen in memory repertoires. Out-of-frame beta chain sequences displayed weaker excess sharing between twins.

CDR1 and CDR2 (germline): MGHRA, YSYEKL. Unmatched junction bases numbered 5, after V lost 1 base and J lost 2 bases. The CDR3 length is 15 residues. Healthy Caucasians alone served as donors. The specimen sequenced was naive T cells sorted from blood. The source is a man aged 50-59 years in good health. This chain uses TRBV4-1 with TRBJ2-7; TRBD1 agrees at 7 bases. The CDR3 DNA is TGCGCCAGCAGCCAAGTGAGGACAGGCCCCTACGAGCAGTACTTC. Its translation is CASSQVRTGPYEQYF.